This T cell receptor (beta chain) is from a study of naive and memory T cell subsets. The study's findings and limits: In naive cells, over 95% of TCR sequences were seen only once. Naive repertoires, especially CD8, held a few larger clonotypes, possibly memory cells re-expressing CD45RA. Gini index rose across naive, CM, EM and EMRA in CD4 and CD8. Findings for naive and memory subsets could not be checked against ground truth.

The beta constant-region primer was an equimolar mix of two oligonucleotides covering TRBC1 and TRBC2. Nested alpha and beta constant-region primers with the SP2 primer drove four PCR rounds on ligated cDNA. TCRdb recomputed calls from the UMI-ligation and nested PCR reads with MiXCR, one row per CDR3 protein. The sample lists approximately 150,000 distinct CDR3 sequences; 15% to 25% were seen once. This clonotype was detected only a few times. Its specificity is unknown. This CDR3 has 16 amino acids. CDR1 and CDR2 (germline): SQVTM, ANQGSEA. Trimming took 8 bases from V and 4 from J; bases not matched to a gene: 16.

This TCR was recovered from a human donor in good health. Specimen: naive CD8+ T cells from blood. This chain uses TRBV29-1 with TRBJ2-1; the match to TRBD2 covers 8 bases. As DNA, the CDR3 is TGCAGCCCTGAGGGGGTTAGCGGGATACAATACAATGAGCAGTTCTTC. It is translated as CSPEGVSGIQYNEQFF.